Each of the 9 T cell receptor beta chains below was sequenced from the same sample in a study of blood T cell repertoires in COVID-19. The assay was immunoSEQ multiplex PCR, and TCRdb's table has in-frame clones only and misses some. The table includes over 200,000 clones, over 80% detected once. Sequenced material: peripheral blood. These receptor sequences come from a man aged 30 to 39 with COVID-19, enrolled during active disease.

This chain connects TRBV13 to TRBJ2-3; D is possibly TRBD1 (5 bases). V lost 2 bases and J 4 bases, leaving 19 bases between the germline ends. Germline V gene data show CDR1 as PRHDT and CDR2 as FYEKMQ (reference sequence). This CDR3 contains 17 residues. In DNA, the CDR3 is TGTGCCAGCAGCTTAAGGAGAGCAGGGTCAGGTGCAGATACGCAGTATTTT. It encodes CASSLRRAGSGADTQYF. Combining the CDR3 with reference TRBV13 and TRBJ2-3 gives the whole variable domain AAGVIQSPRHLIKEKRETATLKCYPIPRHDTVYWYQQGPGQDPQFLISFYEKMQSDKGSIPDRFSAQQFSDYHSELNMSSLELGDSALYFCASSLRRAGSGADTQYFGPGTRLTVL.

The chain is built from TRBV7-9 and TRBJ2-2; no clear D gene. Trimming cost V 1 base and J 3 bases, with 6 bases left between them. The length of the CDR3 is 14 residues. The germline V gene has CDR1 SEHNR and CDR2 FQNEAQ (reference sequence). The CDR3 is CASSLDTYTGELFF. In DNA form, the CDR3 reads TGTGCCAGCAGCTTAGACACCTACACCGGGGAGCTGTTTTTT.

The J gene is TRBJ2-1, the V gene TRBV7-6; D call uncertain. Germline V gives CDR1 SGHVS, CDR2 FNYEAQ. V was pared by 5 bases and J by 7 bases, with 15 bases between. The CDR3 runs 14 residues. CDR3: CASSPLGYGNEQFF. The CDR3 coding sequence is TGTGCCAGCAGCCCCCTTGGTTACGGGAATGAGCAGTTCTTC.

The chain recombines TRBV3-1 (or the pseudogene TRBV3-2) with TRBJ1-6; D is undetermined. CDR3 length: 14 amino acids. CDR1 and CDR2 (germline): LGHDT, YNNKEL (reference sequence). The germline V and J ends were trimmed by 0 bases and 7 bases, with 7 bases remaining between them. The CDR3 DNA follows: TGTGCCAGCAGCCAAGATATTATGAATTCACCCCTCCACTTT. Protein: CASSQDIMNSPLHF.

The chain combines TRBV2 with TRBJ1-6; 8 bases align to TRBD1. The CDR3 contains 12 residues. V shed 3 bases, J shed 14 bases, and the junction held 3 bases outside the gene matches. Germline V CDR1 and CDR2: SNHLY, FYNNEI. The CDR3 region has the DNA TGTGCCAGCAGTGACACAGGGGGTACCCTCCACTTT. It specifies CASSDTGGTLHF.

This clone appeared once. J is TRBJ2-7 and V is TRBV9; tentatively, D is TRBD1 (5 bases). This CDR3 comprises 15 residues. Germline CDR1 and CDR2: SGDLS and YYNGEE. V was trimmed by 0 bases and J by 0 bases, leaving 10 bases between them. Here the CDR3 DNA reads TGTGCCAGCAGCGTAGCCGACAGCCACTCCTACGAGCAGTACTTC. Translating gives CASSVADSHSYEQYF.

The chain has TRBV6-5 and TRBJ2-5; the match to TRBD2 covers 7 bases. The germline gives CDR1 MNHEY, CDR2 SVGAGI. The CDR3 extends over 15 amino acids. The ends lost 0 bases at V and 3 bases at J; junction bases unmatched: 4. The CDR3 region has the DNA TGTGCCAGCAGTTACTCGGGGGGGGTAAAAGAGACCCAGTACTTC. The encoded protein is CASSYSGGVKETQYF.

The V call is TRBV18, the J call TRBJ2-7, with D possibly TRBD2 on 6 matching bases. The germline gives CDR1 KGHSH, CDR2 LQKENI. The CDR3 runs 14 residues. The V gene lost 1 base and the J gene lost 5 bases, with 12 bases spanning the gap. For the CDR3, the DNA is TGTGCCAGCTCACCACGGTGGGGGGACGACGAGCAGTACTTC. This translates into CASSPRWGDDEQYF.

The chain links TRBV12-3 or TRBV12-4 to TRBJ2-7; D uncertain. Trimming removed 7 bases from V and 3 bases from J, with 13 bases in between. The CDR3 runs 13 residues. CDR3: CASTTRPNYEQYF. The CDR3, as DNA: TGTGCCAGCACCACACGCCCCAACTACGAGCAGTACTTC.